These 3 T cell receptor beta chains were all obtained from the same sample, sequenced in a study of blood T cell repertoires in COVID-19. Assay used: immunoSEQ multiplex PCR; TCRdb lists only in-frame clones, some missing. The table includes 100,000 to 130,000 clones, about 91% detected once. The specimen was peripheral blood. These TCRs come from a man aged 45-60 years with active or convalescent COVID-19.

This clone was recorded only once. The chain joins TRBV5-1 to TRBJ1-2; 7 bases agree with TRBD1. V was pared by 0 bases and J by 5 bases, with 4 bases of the junction left unmatched. Germline CDR1 and CDR2: SGHRS and YFSETQ. This CDR3 contains 14 residues. The CDR3 protein is CASSLDRGEYGYTF. The DNA of the CDR3 is TGCGCCAGCAGCTTGGACAGGGGAGAATATGGCTACACCTTC.

The chain joins TRBV19 to TRBJ1-6, with D unclear. V lost 6 bases, J lost 10 bases, and 19 bases lay in between. Germline CDR1 reads LNHDA; CDR2 reads SQIVND (reference sequence). The CDR3 loop spans 15 amino acids. The CDR3 bases are TGTGCCAGTAGAAGAGATGCAGGCTCGGGGTCACCCCTCCACTTT. Translating it yields CASRRDAGSGSPLHF.

About this clone itself: The identical CDR3 is also encoded by other nucleotide sequences in the sample. The V and J genes are TRBV30 and TRBJ1-5; no reliable D call. V lost 2 bases, J lost 1 base, and 6 bases lay in between. The length of the CDR3 is 13 residues. Germline CDR1 GTSNPN, CDR2 SVGIG (reference sequence). The chain's CDR3 is CAWSRESNQPQHF. The CDR3 nucleotides read TGTGCCTGGAGTAGAGAAAGCAATCAGCCCCAGCATTTT. The entire variable domain, with the rest obtained from reference TRBV30 and TRBJ1-5, is as follows: SQTIHQWPATLVQPVGSPLSLECTVEGTSNPNLYWYRQAAGRGLQLLFYSVGIGQISSEVPQNLSASRPQDRQFILSSKKLLLSDSGFYLCAWSRESNQPQHFGDGTRLSIL.